Following are 11 T cell receptor beta chains from one sample sequenced in a study of Graves' ophthalmopathy and Graves' hyperthyroidism. Amplification of the TCR beta CDR3 regions used RNA transcripts (as template). HTBI-primed RT-PCR formed the first round, and a multiplex PCR formed the second. In TCRdb, the multiplex PCR reads were re-called with MiXCR into one record per CDR3 protein. The sample records about 1.2 million distinct CDR3 sequences, 35% to 45% being singletons. What was sequenced was peripheral blood or thyroid tissue (not recorded which). The receptors derive from an adult man with Graves' hyperthyroidism.

This chain uses TRBV29-1 with TRBJ1-2; 7 positions match TRBD1. The CDR3 has 11 amino acids. Germline V gene data show CDR1 as SQVTM and CDR2 as ANQGSEA. Trimming cost V 6 bases and J 6 bases; bases outside gene matches: 4. DNA for the CDR3: TGCAGCGTGGGGACAGTCGATGGCTACACCTTC. This translates into CSVGTVDGYTF.

Remarks on this clonotype: Given a much more abundant clone one base away, this may be a read error. V and J are TRBV5-1 and TRBJ1-1, with 11 bases aligning to TRBD1. Germline assignment: CDR1 SGHRS and CDR2 YFSETQ. The CDR3 extends over 15 amino acids. The CDR3 loop reads CASRLGTGGNTGAFF. In nucleotides, the CDR3 is TGCGCCAGCAGACTGGGGACAGGGGGGAACACTGGAGCTTTCTTT.

Turning to this clonotype: A much bigger clone sits one base away, suggesting this may be a read error. This chain joins TRBV9 and TRBJ1-2; possibly TRBD1 for D (6 bases). This CDR3 region has 12 residues. In germline, CDR1 is SGDLS, CDR2 YYNGEE. CDR3 region: CTSGQGTLGYTF. In nucleotides, the CDR3 is TGTACCAGCGGGCAGGGGACATTGGGCTACACCTTC.

This clonotype appeared a few times. The gene calls are TRBV5-8 and TRBJ2-7; tentatively, D is TRBD1 (5 bases). The CDR3 is 12 amino acids. V was shortened by 4 bases and J by 10 bases, with 15 bases between the two germline ends. Germline CDR1 SGHTS, CDR2 YDEGEE. CDR3 DNA sequence: TGTGCCAGCAGCCTATCTCAGGGCCCCCAGTACTTC. Translation gives CASSLSQGPQYF.

Worth noting for this clonotype: At one end the junction does not follow the germline gene, possibly because of a read error. The chain employs TRBV2 and TRBJ1-1; 9 bases match TRBD1. From germline, CDR1 is SNHLY and CDR2 FYNNEI. The CDR3 loop spans 15 amino acids. In DNA form, the CDR3 reads TGTGCCATCAGTGAGGGGACAGGGAATATCGCTGAAGCTTTCTTT. Translated: CAISEGTGNIAEAFF.

This clonotype showed up many times. The rearrangement links TRBV5-1 to TRBJ1-5; D unresolved. This CDR3 spans 14 amino acids. CDR1 is SGHRS and CDR2 is YFSETQ in the germline V gene. Trimming cost V 2 bases and J 4 bases, with 10 bases left between them. CDR3 sequence: CASSFDGNNQPQHF. DNA of the CDR3: TGCGCCAGCAGCTTTGACGGAAATAATCAGCCCCAGCATTTT.

This clonotype appeared a few times. Written as DNA, the CDR3 is TGCAGCGTCTGGGCGTTGAACACTGAAGCTTTCTTT. Its protein product is CSVWALNTEAFF. The V and J genes are TRBV29-1 and TRBJ1-1; the D is unclear. The CDR3 has 12 residues. The V end was cut by 6 bases, the J end by 0 bases, with 8 bases between. Germline CDR1 is SQVTM and CDR2 is ANQGSEA.

The chain carries TRBV7-3 and TRBJ2-6, with D hard to call. CDR3 length: 15 amino acids. Trimming shortened V by 1 base and J by 4 bases, and 8 bases separated the two germline ends. Germline CDR1 SGHTA, CDR2 FQGTGA. This CDR3 reads CASSLMSAGANVLTF. The CDR3 coding sequence is TGTGCCAGCAGCTTAATGTCGGCCGGGGCCAACGTCCTGACTTTC.

To note about this clonotype: A much larger clonotype is one base distant, so this may be a read error. The chain combines TRBV12-3 or TRBV12-4 with TRBJ2-5; D is unresolved. This CDR3 has 11 residues. CDR3 DNA sequence: TGTGCCAGCAGTTACGGTAGCTCCCAGTGCTTC. Encoded protein: CASSYGSSQCF.

The CDR3 is CASSPGQGAWSGANVLTF. The DNA of the CDR3 is TGTGCCAGCAGCCCGGGACAGGGGGCTTGGTCTGGGGCCAACGTCCTGACTTTC. The chain combines TRBV11-2 with TRBJ2-6; 12 bases match TRBD1. CDR3 length: 18 amino acids. The V and J ends lost 5 bases and 1 base, in that order; junction bases with no gene match: 6. CDR1 is SGHAT, CDR2 FQNNGV, per germline.

This clonotype has only a few counts. The rearrangement links TRBV7-9 to TRBJ2-7, with D tentatively TRBD1 (6 bases). Trimming cost V 4 bases and J 0 bases, with 13 bases left between them. The CDR3 has 15 amino acids. Germline assignment: CDR1 SEHNR and CDR2 FQNEAQ (reference sequence). The CDR3 DNA reads as TGTGCCAGCAGCTACGACAGGAGAAGCTCCTACGAGCAGTACTTC. Protein product: CASSYDRRSSYEQYF.